Following are 14 T cell receptor beta chains from one sample sequenced in a study of control samples from healthy donors and cancer patients. Using immunoSEQ multiplex PCR, the repertoire was profiled, and TCRdb retains in-frame clones only, with some absent. The sample yields 95,000 to 150,000 clones, around nine tenths seen once. Sample: blood. The receptor source for this set is a man aged 25 to 40 in good health.

The chain couples TRBV5-1 to TRBJ2-1; 9 nucleotides agree with TRBD1. CDR1 and CDR2 (germline): SGHRS, YFSETQ. V lost 0 bases, J lost 9 bases, and 4 bases stayed unmatched. This CDR3 has 14 amino acids. The CDR3 loop reads CASSLGQGVGEQFF. CDR3 DNA: TGCGCCAGCAGCTTGGGACAGGGGGTCGGTGAGCAGTTCTTC.

The chain recombines TRBV24-1 with TRBJ2-5; maybe TRBD1 (5 bases). V was cut by 3 bases and J by 0 bases, with 13 bases left in between. Germline V gene lookup returns CDR1 KGHDR and CDR2 SFDVKD. This CDR3 spans 16 amino acids. The CDR3 DNA follows: TGTGCCACCAGTGATGTCCGTGGGGCCCACCAAGAGACCCAGTACTTC. Its protein is CATSDVRGAHQETQYF.

V usage is TRBV4-1 and J usage is TRBJ1-1; D unclear. From germline, CDR1 is MGHRA and CDR2 YSYEKL. The CDR3 is 12 residues long. The V and J ends lost 1 base and 10 bases respectively, with 10 bases between them. The CDR3 nucleotides read TGCGCCAGCAGCCAAGGTGGAGGAGCAGCTTTCTTT. It translates to CASSQGGGAAFF.

The chain recombines TRBV6-5 with TRBJ1-2; D is possibly TRBD1 (5 bases). The V and J ends lost 0 bases and 7 bases respectively, with 15 bases between them. The germline CDR1 and CDR2 sequences are MNHEY and SVGAGI. This CDR3 has 15 amino acids. CDR3 sequence reads: CASSYSTRVRGGYTF. The CDR3 coding sequence is TGTGCCAGCAGTTACTCTACCAGGGTGAGGGGTGGCTACACCTTC.

V is TRBV6-5 and J is TRBJ1-1; 11 nucleotides agree with TRBD1. The germline CDR1 and CDR2 sequences are MNHEY and SVGAGI. The CDR3 consists of 15 residues. Trimming removed 4 bases from V and 6 bases from J; junction bases left unmatched: 7. CDR3 sequence: CASSSGQGAVAEAFF. CDR3 DNA sequence: TGTGCCAGCAGTTCCGGACAGGGGGCGGTCGCTGAAGCTTTCTTT.

V gene TRBV7-8 combines with J gene TRBJ2-6; no reliable D call. With 6 bases removed from V and 4 bases from J, the gap between germline ends came to 13 bases. The germline CDR1 and CDR2 sequences are SGHVS and FQNEAQ. This CDR3 contains 15 residues. DNA for the CDR3: TGTGCCAGCAGTGTGACCACGGCGGGGGCCAACGTCCTGACTTTC. It codes for CASSVTTAGANVLTF.

In DNA form, the CDR3 reads TGTGCCAGCAGATGGACAGCCGAAGAGACCCAGTACTTC. Translation: CASRWTAEETQYF. The rearrangement joins TRBV2 to TRBJ2-5, with a possible D match to TRBD1 (6 bases). The CDR3 loop spans 13 amino acids. Trimming pared 6 bases from V and 3 bases from J, leaving 11 bases between. Germline V CDR1 and CDR2: SNHLY, FYNNEI. The entire variable domain, with the rest obtained from reference TRBV2 and TRBJ2-5, is as follows: EPEVTQTPSHQVTQMGQEVILRCVPISNHLYFYWYRQILGQKVEFLVSFYNNEISEKSEIFDDQFSVERPDGSNFTLKIRSTKLEDSAMYFCASRWTAEETQYFGPGTRLLVL.

This clone was detected a few times. The rearrangement joins TRBV19 to TRBJ2-1; 14 bases are shared with TRBD2. Looked up from germline, CDR1 is LNHDA and CDR2 is SQIVND (reference sequence). Trimming cost V 7 bases and J 4 bases; bases outside gene matches: 9. This CDR3 comprises 17 residues. The DNA of the CDR3 is TGTGCCAGTATGGGGACTAGCGGGGGCCCCGGATACAATGAGCAGTTCTTC. Translating it yields CASMGTSGGPGYNEQFF.

V is TRBV11-3 and J is TRBJ2-2; D perhaps matches TRBD1 (6 bases). The CDR3 sequence is 15 residues long. Germline assignment: CDR1 SGHNT and CDR2 YENEEA. V was clipped by 5 bases and J by 4 bases, with 14 bases between them. The CDR3 protein is CASSLSQGFTGELFF. CDR3 in DNA: TGTGCCAGCAGCCTCTCACAGGGCTTCACCGGGGAGCTGTTTTTT.

About this clone: Germline is not matched at one junction end, which may reflect a read error. V gene TRBV7-3 combines with J gene TRBJ1-2, with a weak D call TRBD1 (5 bases). The CDR3 covers 13 residues. Germline CDR1 is SGHTA and CDR2 is FQGTGA. The CDR3 reads CASSLTAGTGYTF. The CDR3 region has the DNA TGTGCCAGCAGCCTAACTGCAGGGACTGGCTACACCTTC.

This sequence joins TRBV14 and TRBJ1-6; TRBD1 might be the D (6 bases). This CDR3 has 14 amino acids. CDR1 and CDR2 from the germline V gene are SGHDN and FVKESK. Trimming shortened V by 2 bases and J by 9 bases, and 11 bases separated the two germline ends. This CDR3 reads CASSQQGTTSPLHF. CDR3 bases: TGTGCCAGCAGCCAACAGGGGACCACTTCACCCCTCCACTTT.

This sequence joins TRBV6-6 and TRBJ1-5; D is possibly TRBD1 (5 bases). Trimming removed 3 bases from V and 2 bases from J, with 11 bases in between. Germline V lookup: CDR1 MNHNY, CDR2 SVGAGI (reference sequence). CDR3 size: 15 residues. Here the CDR3 DNA reads TGTGCCAGCAGTTATTTCCCAGGGCGCAATCAGCCCCAGCATTTT. Protein sequence: CASSYFPGRNQPQHF.

The J gene is TRBJ1-5, the V gene TRBV27; tentative D call: TRBD1 (5 bases). Germline CDR1 and CDR2: MNHEY and SMNVEV (reference sequence). This CDR3 spans 15 amino acids. Between the trimmed V and J ends, which lost 5 bases and 5 bases, there was a span of 16 bases. The CDR3 DNA follows: TGTGCCAGCAGTCCCCGGGACGGAGTCCATCAGCCCCAGCATTTT. Encoded protein: CASSPRDGVHQPQHF.

The CDR3 DNA reads TGTGCCAGCTCACCTGGGACACCCGATAGCAATCAGCCCCAGCATTTT. Translating gives CASSPGTPDSNQPQHF. V is TRBV18 and J is TRBJ1-5; TRBD1 is a possible D gene (6 bases). This CDR3 spans 16 amino acids. Germline CDR1 and CDR2: KGHSH and LQKENI. The germline V and J ends were trimmed by 3 bases and 0 bases, with 12 bases remaining between them.